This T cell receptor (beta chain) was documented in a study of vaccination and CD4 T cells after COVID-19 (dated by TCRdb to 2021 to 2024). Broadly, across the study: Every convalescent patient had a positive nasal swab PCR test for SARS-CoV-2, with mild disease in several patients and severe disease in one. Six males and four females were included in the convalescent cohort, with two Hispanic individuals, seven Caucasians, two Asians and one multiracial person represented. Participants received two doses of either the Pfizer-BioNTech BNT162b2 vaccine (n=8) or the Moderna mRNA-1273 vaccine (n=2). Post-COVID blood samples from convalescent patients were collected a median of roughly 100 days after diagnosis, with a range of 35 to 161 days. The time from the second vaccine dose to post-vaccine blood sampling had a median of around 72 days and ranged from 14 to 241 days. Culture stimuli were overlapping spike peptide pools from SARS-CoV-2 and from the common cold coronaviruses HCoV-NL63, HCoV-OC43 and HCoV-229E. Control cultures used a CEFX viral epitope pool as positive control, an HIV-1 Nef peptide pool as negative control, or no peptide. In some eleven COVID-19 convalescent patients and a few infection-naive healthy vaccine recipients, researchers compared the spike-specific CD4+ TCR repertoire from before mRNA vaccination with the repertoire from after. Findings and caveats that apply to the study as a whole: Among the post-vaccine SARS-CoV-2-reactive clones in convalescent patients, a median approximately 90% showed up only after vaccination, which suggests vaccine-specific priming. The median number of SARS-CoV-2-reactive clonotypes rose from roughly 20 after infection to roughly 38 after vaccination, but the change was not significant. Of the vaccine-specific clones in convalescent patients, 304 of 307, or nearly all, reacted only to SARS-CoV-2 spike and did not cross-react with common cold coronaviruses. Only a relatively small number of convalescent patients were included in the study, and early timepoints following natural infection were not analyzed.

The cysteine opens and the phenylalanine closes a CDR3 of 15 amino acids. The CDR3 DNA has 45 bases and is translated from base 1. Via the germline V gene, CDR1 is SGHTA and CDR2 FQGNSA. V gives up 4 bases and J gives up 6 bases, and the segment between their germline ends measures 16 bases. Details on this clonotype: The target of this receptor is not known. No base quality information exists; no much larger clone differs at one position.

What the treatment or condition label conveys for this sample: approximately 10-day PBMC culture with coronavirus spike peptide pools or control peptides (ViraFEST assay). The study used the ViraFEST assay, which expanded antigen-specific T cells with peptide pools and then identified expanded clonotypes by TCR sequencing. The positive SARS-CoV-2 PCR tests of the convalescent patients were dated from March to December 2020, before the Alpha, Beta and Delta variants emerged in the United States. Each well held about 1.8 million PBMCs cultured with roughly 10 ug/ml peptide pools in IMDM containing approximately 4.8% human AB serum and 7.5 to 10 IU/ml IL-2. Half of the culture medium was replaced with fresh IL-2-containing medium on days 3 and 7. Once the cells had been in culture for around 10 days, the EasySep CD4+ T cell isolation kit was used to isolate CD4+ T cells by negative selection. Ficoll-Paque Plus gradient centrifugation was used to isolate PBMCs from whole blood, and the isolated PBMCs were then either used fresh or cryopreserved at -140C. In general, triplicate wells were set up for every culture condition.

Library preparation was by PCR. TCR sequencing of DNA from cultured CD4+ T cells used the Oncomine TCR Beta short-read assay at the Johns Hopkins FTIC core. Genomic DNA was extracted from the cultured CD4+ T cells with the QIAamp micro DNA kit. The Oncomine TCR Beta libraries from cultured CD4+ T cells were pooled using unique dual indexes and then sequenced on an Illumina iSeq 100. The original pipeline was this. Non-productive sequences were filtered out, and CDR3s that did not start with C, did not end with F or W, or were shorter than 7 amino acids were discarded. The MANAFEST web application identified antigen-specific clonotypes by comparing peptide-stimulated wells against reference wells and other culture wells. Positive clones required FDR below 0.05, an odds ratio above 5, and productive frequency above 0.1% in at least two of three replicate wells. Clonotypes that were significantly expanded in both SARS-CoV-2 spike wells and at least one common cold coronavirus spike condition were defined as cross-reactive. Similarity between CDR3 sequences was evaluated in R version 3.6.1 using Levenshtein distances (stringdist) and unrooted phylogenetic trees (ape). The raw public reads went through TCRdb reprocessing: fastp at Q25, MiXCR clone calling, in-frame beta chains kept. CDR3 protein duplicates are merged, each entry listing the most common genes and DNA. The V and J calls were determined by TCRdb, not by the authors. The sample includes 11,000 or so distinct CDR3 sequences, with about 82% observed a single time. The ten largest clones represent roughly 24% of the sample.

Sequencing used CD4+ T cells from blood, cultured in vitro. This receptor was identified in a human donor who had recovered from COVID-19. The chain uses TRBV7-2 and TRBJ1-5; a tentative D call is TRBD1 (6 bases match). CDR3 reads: CASSSNRAISQPQHF. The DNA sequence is TGTGCCAGCAGCTCGAACAGGGCGATAAGTCAGCCCCAGCATTTT.